This T cell receptor beta chain appears in the sequencing data of a study of shared clonotypes between healthy human individuals. Study conclusions and caveats: Clonotypes not shared had lower generation probabilities than those common to all four donors.

A word on this clone: Its antigen is not identified.

Some clones are missing from TCRdb's copy, which holds only in-frame ones; the method was immunoSEQ multiplex PCR. Of 950,000 to 1,300,000 clones listed, approximately 76% are singletons. The CDR3 contains 15 residues. The V gene lost 2 bases and the J gene lost 0 bases, with 8 bases spanning the gap. Germline V CDR1 and CDR2: LNHNV, YYDKDF (reference sequence). The sample consisted of memory CD4+ T cells sorted from blood. The subset here: CD45RA-negative fraction. The clonotype comes from a young man in good health. The gene calls are TRBV15 and TRBJ2-1; no reliable D call. CDR3 loop: CATSRLGGSYNEQFF. The CDR3 nucleotides read TGTGCCACCAGCAGATTAGGCGGCTCCTACAATGAGCAGTTCTTC. The entire variable domain, with the rest obtained from reference TRBV15 and TRBJ2-1, is as follows: DAMVIQNPRYQVTQFGKPVTLSCSQTLNHNVMYWYQQKSSQAPKLLFHYYDKDFNNEADTPDNFQSRRPNTSFCFLDIRSPGLGDTAMYLCATSRLGGSYNEQFFGPGTRLTVL.